The 7 T cell receptor beta chains below come from one sample, sequenced in a study of blood T cell repertoires in COVID-19. Data came from immunoSEQ multiplex PCR; TCRdb stores just in-frame clones and leaves some out. This table holds approximately 180,000 clones, 80% to 90% found once. Sample: PBMCs or T cells enriched from blood (not recorded which). All receptors derive from a man over 45 who had recovered from COVID-19.

V usage is TRBV3-1 (or the pseudogene TRBV3-2) and J usage is TRBJ1-4; TRBD1 aligns across 11 bases. V dropped 5 bases and J dropped 7; count of bases not matched to a gene: 9. Germline V gene lookup returns CDR1 LGHDT and CDR2 YNNKEL (reference sequence). CDR3 length: 16 residues. CDR3 sequence: CASSERSGTGGEKLFF. CDR3 sequence (DNA): TGTGCCAGCAGCGAAAGATCCGGGACAGGGGGTGAAAAACTGTTTTTT.

The chain links TRBV5-4 to TRBJ1-1; D remains unclear. Germline CDR1 reads SGHNT; CDR2 reads YYREEE (reference sequence). The V gene lost 5 bases and the J gene lost 0 bases, with 14 bases spanning the gap. The CDR3 is 15 amino acids. DNA of the CDR3: TGTGCCAGCAGGCCCGAGGCGGCGGTGAACACTGAAGCTTTCTTT. This sequence encodes CASRPEAAVNTEAFF. Combining the CDR3 with reference TRBV5-4 and TRBJ1-1 gives the whole variable domain ETGVTQSPTHLIKTRGQQVTLRCSSQSGHNTVSWYQQALGQGPQFIFQYYREEENGRGNFPPRFSGLQFPNYSSELNVNALELDDSALYLCASRPEAAVNTEAFFGQGTRLTVV.

The chain links TRBV3-1 (or the pseudogene TRBV3-2) to TRBJ2-3; TRBD1 matches 9 bases. The CDR3 covers 15 residues. Trimming took 4 bases from V and 4 from J; bases not matched to a gene: 6. The germline CDR1 and CDR2 sequences are LGHDT and YNNKEL (reference sequence). The CDR3 region is CASSPGTGRPDTQYF. The CDR3 nucleotides read TGTGCCAGCAGCCCCGGGACAGGGAGGCCAGATACGCAGTATTTT.

V gene TRBV6-5 combines with J gene TRBJ1-2, with D perhaps matching TRBD1 (5 bases). The CDR3 runs to 14 residues. V dropped 8 bases and J dropped 4 bases, with 17 bases sitting between them. CDR1 and CDR2 (germline): MNHEY, SVGAGI. In DNA, the CDR3 is TGTGCCAGCTCCCGGGGGACGGGCAGCTATGGCTACACCTTC. It yields the protein CASSRGTGSYGYTF.

The chain employs TRBV27 and TRBJ1-5; 8 nucleotides match TRBD1. CDR1 and CDR2 from the germline V gene are MNHEY and SMNVEV (reference sequence). The ends lost 3 bases at V and 5 bases at J; junction bases unmatched: 3. The CDR3 runs to 14 residues. CDR3 in DNA: TGTGCCAGCAGTTTCAGGGGACAGGATCAGCCCCAGCATTTT. Amino acid sequence: CASSFRGQDQPQHF.

The chain employs TRBV19 and TRBJ1-5; possible D gene TRBD1, 6 bases. Between the trimmed V and J ends, which lost 2 bases and 5 bases, there was a span of 13 bases. The CDR3 is made up of 15 amino acids. Germline V gene lookup returns CDR1 LNHDA and CDR2 SQIVND (reference sequence). The CDR3 is CASSISRGSYQPQHF. CDR3 nucleotide sequence: TGTGCCAGTAGTATATCCAGGGGCTCTTATCAGCCCCAGCATTTT.

This chain joins TRBV7-6 and TRBJ2-5, with D possibly matching TRBD2 (7 bases). V lost 5 bases and J 7 bases, leaving 20 bases between the germline ends. CDR1 is SGHVS, CDR2 FNYEAQ, per germline. This CDR3 is built from 15 residues. CDR3 coding DNA: TGTGCCAGCAGCCCCTCGCCGGGGGGCGGCAGGACCCAGTACTTC. Translation gives CASSPSPGGGRTQYF.